Listed here are 31 T cell receptor beta chains from one sample, sequenced in a study of T cells expressing NK-cell markers. TCRdb re-analyzed the 5' RACE reads; it lists each CDR3 protein once, without DNA. This sample's table has approximately 460,000 distinct CDR3 sequences. The sequenced material came from blood T cells: a sorted CD56 or NKG2C T cell subset, CD4+ or CD8+ T cells, or bulk PBMC T cells (not recorded which). The origin of the receptors is a woman between 18 and 69 years old in good health.

This chain links TRBV9 with TRBJ1-5; TCRdb outputs TRBD1, but without DNA this stays unchecked. This CDR3 region has 14 residues. CDR1 is SGDLS, CDR2 YYNGEE, per germline. The CDR3 loop reads CASSEWGAGQPQHF.

The gene calls are TRBV12-5 and TRBJ1-5. The CDR3 loop spans 15 amino acids. Germline V gene lookup returns CDR1 LGHNT and CDR2 FRNRAP. CDR3 loop: CASGLWGPTNQPQHF.

The chain links TRBV15 to TRBJ1-2. The CDR3 extends over 15 amino acids. Germline V gives CDR1 LNHNV, CDR2 YYDKDF (reference sequence). CDR3 sequence reads: CATSRDPADYYGYTF.

V usage is TRBV2 and J usage is TRBJ1-3; TCRdb selects TRBD1, and the lack of DNA leaves this call unchecked. The CDR3 runs 16 residues. The V gene's germline CDR1 is SNHLY and CDR2 FYNNEI. This chain's CDR3 is CASSPRTGKLGNTIYF.

The chain uses TRBV28 and TRBJ2-1; lacking DNA, the TRBD1 call made by TCRdb goes unchecked. Germline V CDR1 and CDR2: MDHEN, SYDVKM. The CDR3 contains 20 residues. CDR3 loop: CASSQETGIAPWGSYNEQFF.

The chain is built from TRBV28 and TRBJ2-1; there is no DNA to check the TCRdb D call of TRBD1. CDR3 length: 16 amino acids. CDR1 and CDR2 (germline): MDHEN, SYDVKM. The CDR3 loop reads CASSGRGQSSYNEQFF.

The chain links TRBV27 to TRBJ2-1; TCRdb's D call, TRBD1, is unchecked because there is no DNA. This CDR3 contains 14 residues. Germline-derived CDR1 and CDR2 are MNHEY and SMNVEV (reference sequence). CDR3: CASNRGAGYNEQFF.

The chain's CDR3 is CASSLDYLGGDTQYF. The rearrangement links TRBV7-2 to TRBJ2-3; the D gene TCRdb calls, TRBD1, cannot be checked with no DNA. This CDR3 contains 15 residues. Germline CDR1 SGHTA, CDR2 FQGNSA.

V usage is TRBV6-5 and J usage is TRBJ2-5; there is no DNA to check the TCRdb D call of TRBD1. CDR1 is MNHEY, CDR2 SVGAGI, per germline. This CDR3 spans 14 amino acids. The CDR3 sequence is CASSYSQGWETQYF.

The chain carries TRBV25-1 and TRBJ1-2; the D call from TCRdb, TRBD1, cannot be confirmed without DNA. The V gene's germline CDR1 is MGHDK and CDR2 SYGVNS. This CDR3 has 14 amino acids. The CDR3 region is CASRGQTFEFGYTF.

The chain couples TRBV7-2 to TRBJ2-5; TCRdb's assignment of TRBD1 cannot be checked, as there is no DNA. The CDR3 runs to 15 residues. Germline V gene sequence: CDR1 SGHTA, CDR2 FQGNSA. CDR3 loop: CASSAQAGATDTKYF.

This chain uses TRBV28 with TRBJ2-1; TCRdb names TRBD1, which stays unverified in the absence of DNA. Germline-derived CDR1 and CDR2 are MDHEN and SYDVKM. The CDR3 loop spans 15 amino acids. CDR3 protein: CASSSRTDPYNEQFF.

CDR3 region: CASSPVMGDTEAFF. This chain joins TRBV7-9 and TRBJ1-1; no DNA is available, so the TRBD1 call from TCRdb remains unchecked. This CDR3 spans 14 amino acids. Germline values: CDR1 SEHNR, CDR2 FQNEAQ (reference sequence).

The V call is TRBV5-1, the J call TRBJ1-4; TCRdb designates TRBD1, a call that cannot be tested without DNA. This CDR3 comprises 13 residues. Germline values: CDR1 SGHRS, CDR2 YFSETQ. CDR3 loop: CASTRGKDEKLFF.

This chain uses TRBV20-1 with TRBJ2-1; as DNA is missing, the TRBD1 call by TCRdb cannot be tested. The CDR3 totals 16 residues. In germline, CDR1 is DFQATT, CDR2 SNEGSKA (reference sequence). The CDR3 protein is CSTPNPDRPAYNEQFF.

The gene calls are TRBV20-1 and TRBJ2-1; the D call of TRBD2 rests on TCRdb alone, since no DNA is present to check it. Germline assignment: CDR1 DFQATT and CDR2 SNEGSKA (reference sequence). The CDR3 contains 14 residues. The CDR3 protein is CSATAGGTYNEQFF.

The chain employs TRBV20-1 and TRBJ2-3; no DNA is available, so the TRBD2 call from TCRdb remains unchecked. Germline CDR1 reads DFQATT; CDR2 reads SNEGSKA (reference sequence). This CDR3 spans 15 amino acids. The chain's CDR3 is CSADRTSGKTDTQYF.

The chain has TRBV20-1 and TRBJ2-1; TCRdb names TRBD2, which stays unverified in the absence of DNA. The CDR3 has 17 amino acids. Germline CDR1 reads DFQATT; CDR2 reads SNEGSKA (reference sequence). The CDR3 protein is CSASTSGGSSSYNEQFF.

This chain's CDR3 is CASSPGQDRVADTQYF. V and J are TRBV11-3 and TRBJ2-3; without DNA, the TCRdb call of TRBD1 cannot be checked. This CDR3 is 16 amino acids long. Germline V gene data show CDR1 as SGHNT and CDR2 as YENEEA. The variable domain in full, completed from reference TRBV11-3 and TRBJ2-3, reads EAGVVQSPRYKIIEKKQPVAFWCNPISGHNTLYWYLQNLGQGPELLIRYENEEAVDDSQLPKDRFSAERLKGVDSTLKIQPAELGDSAVYLCASSPGQDRVADTQYFGPGTRLTVL.

The chain uses TRBV7-8 and TRBJ2-1; TCRdb's D gene call, TRBD2, goes unchecked for lack of DNA. Germline CDR1 is SGHVS and CDR2 is FQNEAQ. The CDR3 loop spans 17 amino acids. CDR3 region: CASSSEPGGGDYNEQFF.

V usage is TRBV4-3 and J usage is TRBJ2-2. Per the germline V gene, CDR1 is LGHNA and CDR2 is YSLEER. There are 14 residues in the CDR3. The CDR3: CASSQDRTIGELFF.

The gene calls are TRBV29-1 and TRBJ2-3. CDR1 is SQVTM and CDR2 is ANQGSEA in the germline V gene. This CDR3 has 11 residues. CDR3 residues: CSVEDTDTQYF.

The chain is built from TRBV7-2 and TRBJ2-2; TCRdb reports TRBD2, a call that lacks DNA to check it against. This CDR3 region has 15 residues. Germline values: CDR1 SGHTA, CDR2 FQGNSA. The CDR3 here is CASSLESINTGELFF.

The V gene is TRBV28, the J gene TRBJ1-5; the D call from TCRdb, TRBD1, cannot be confirmed without DNA. The CDR3 totals 15 residues. Germline CDR1 reads MDHEN; CDR2 reads SYDVKM. The CDR3 loop is CASSFRLGGNQPQHF.

The chain employs TRBV4-1 and TRBJ1-2; the TCRdb call, TRBD1, lacks DNA for checking. CDR3 length: 15 amino acids. The germline V gene encodes CDR1 MGHRA and CDR2 YSYEKL. The CDR3 here is CASTPFGQAHYGYTF.

This chain joins TRBV18 and TRBJ1-1; absent DNA, TCRdb's TRBD1 call cannot be checked. CDR3 length: 16 amino acids. CDR1 is KGHSH, CDR2 LQKENI, per germline. CDR3 region: CASSPGGQAGNTEAFF.

The V and J genes are TRBV20-1 and TRBJ2-7; TCRdb gives TRBD1 as the D gene, but with no DNA this cannot be confirmed. This CDR3 spans 14 amino acids. Germline values: CDR1 DFQATT, CDR2 SNEGSKA (reference sequence). CDR3 loop: CSAPPTGKAYEQYF.

CDR3 in amino acids: CASRRPGGELFF. The chain is built from TRBV6-6 and TRBJ2-2; the TCRdb D gene call, TRBD1, has no DNA to confirm it. The germline V gene has CDR1 MNHNY and CDR2 SVGAGI (reference sequence). CDR3 size: 12 residues.

The chain links TRBV11-2 to TRBJ1-5. The CDR3 covers 15 residues. The germline gives CDR1 SGHAT, CDR2 FQNNGV. The chain's CDR3 is CASTFGRARDQPQHF.

The chain carries TRBV4-2 and TRBJ2-5; with no DNA, the TCRdb D assignment of TRBD2 cannot be verified. Germline loops: CDR1 LGHNA, CDR2 YNFKEQ. This CDR3 contains 16 residues. The CDR3 protein is CASSQRSISGGETQYF.

V is TRBV5-1 and J is TRBJ2-6; TCRdb's D gene call, TRBD2, goes unchecked for lack of DNA. The germline gives CDR1 SGHRS, CDR2 YFSETQ. The CDR3 consists of 16 residues. CDR3 protein: CASSLSPPTGANVLTF.